Below are 21 T cell receptor beta chains sequenced from a single sample in a study of blood T cell repertoires in COVID-19. Using immunoSEQ multiplex PCR, the repertoire was profiled, and TCRdb retains in-frame clones only, with some absent. The data hold roughly 250,000 clones, with around 81% observed a single time. Sample: peripheral blood. All receptors come from a person aged 65 to 85 with COVID-19, enrolled during active disease.

This chain links TRBV10-3 with TRBJ1-5, with D unclear. The CDR3 is made up of 14 amino acids. Trimming cost V 9 bases and J 1 base, with 13 bases left between them. CDR1 ENHRY and CDR2 SYGVKD come from the germline V gene. The CDR3 DNA sequence: TGTGCCATTAGATCGGGGTTAAGCAATCAGCCCCAGCATTTT. Translating it yields CAIRSGLSNQPQHF.

The J gene is TRBJ1-3, the V gene TRBV19, with D uncertain. The V end lost 8 bases, the J end lost 4 bases, and 12 bases lay between the germline ends. The CDR3 is 13 amino acids. In germline, CDR1 is LNHDA, CDR2 SQIVND (reference sequence). The CDR3 region has the DNA TGTGCCAGTGCCTGGGGAGACGGAAACACCATATATTTT. Protein: CASAWGDGNTIYF. Combining the CDR3 with reference TRBV19 and TRBJ1-3 gives the whole variable domain DGGITQSPKYLFRKEGQNVTLSCEQNLNHDAMYWYRQDPGQGLRLIYYSQIVNDFQKGDIAEGYSVSREKKESFPLTVTSAQKNPTAFYLCASAWGDGNTIYFGEGSWLTVV.

The chain carries TRBV13 and TRBJ2-4; TRBD1 is a possible D gene (6 bases). The germline V gene encodes CDR1 PRHDT and CDR2 FYEKMQ (reference sequence). The CDR3 extends over 14 amino acids. The V gene lost 5 bases and the J gene lost 3 bases, with 11 bases spanning the gap. CDR3 DNA sequence: TGTGCCAGCAGCATTAGGGGGTACAAAAACATTCAGTACTTC. This sequence encodes CASSIRGYKNIQYF.

V gene TRBV28 combines with J gene TRBJ1-5; possibly TRBD1 for D (5 bases). There are 16 residues in the CDR3. CDR1 is MDHEN and CDR2 is SYDVKM in the germline V gene. V lost 6 bases and J 3 bases, leaving 18 bases between the germline ends. For the CDR3, the DNA is TGTGCCAGCAGCTCCGACAGCCCCTCAGCCAATCAGCCCCAGCATTTT. It translates to CASSSDSPSANQPQHF.

In its sample, this clone was seen once. The rearrangement uses TRBV11-2 and TRBJ2-5; 10 positions agree with TRBD2. The CDR3 spans 19 residues. Germline V lookup: CDR1 SGHAT, CDR2 FQNNGV. With V trimmed by 5 bases and J by 0 bases, 15 bases remained unmatched. The CDR3 nucleotides read TGTGCCAGCAGCACAGGATCCCTAGCGGGAGTCGGGTACCAAGAGACCCAGTACTTC. Translated, it gives CASSTGSLAGVGYQETQYF.

The chain links TRBV4-3 to TRBJ1-1, with D possibly TRBD1 on 6 matching bases. The CDR3 extends over 14 amino acids. V dropped 4 bases and J dropped 2 bases, with 11 bases sitting between them. Germline assignment: CDR1 LGHNA and CDR2 YSLEER. The CDR3 bases are TGCGCCAGCAGCCTACAGGGAATCAACACTGAAGCTTTCTTT. It is translated as CASSLQGINTEAFF.

The J gene is TRBJ1-1, the V gene TRBV5-1; 9 nucleotides agree with TRBD1. Unmatched junction bases numbered 5, after V lost 0 bases and J lost 2 bases. Looked up from germline, CDR1 is SGHRS and CDR2 is YFSETQ. The length of the CDR3 is 16 residues. The CDR3 nucleotides read TGCGCCAGCAGCTTGGGGGACAGGGCCTATAACACTGAAGCTTTCTTT. Protein product: CASSLGDRAYNTEAFF.

The V and J genes are TRBV28 and TRBJ2-1; TRBD1 is a possible D gene (6 bases). The CDR3 has 15 residues. Germline-derived CDR1 and CDR2 are MDHEN and SYDVKM. V lost 3 bases to trimming and J lost 4 bases, with 13 bases between them. The CDR3 here is CASSFRDTLYNEQFF. For the CDR3, the DNA is TGTGCCAGCAGTTTCCGGGACACCTTATACAATGAGCAGTTCTTC.

This chain links TRBV4-3 with TRBJ1-4; tentatively, D is TRBD1 (5 bases). The CDR3 has 14 residues. The germline V gene has CDR1 LGHNA and CDR2 YSLEER. The V gene lost 4 bases and the J gene lost 13 bases, with 19 bases spanning the gap. CDR3 sequence reads: CASSPGLGGFLLFF. CDR3 in DNA: TGCGCCAGCAGCCCAGGGTTGGGGGGTTTTTTACTGTTTTTT.

The chain recombines TRBV10-3 with TRBJ2-7, with 11 positions matching TRBD1. V was pared by 10 bases and J by 1 base, with 9 bases of the junction left unmatched. The germline V gene encodes CDR1 ENHRY and CDR2 SYGVKD. The CDR3 runs 15 residues. The DNA of the CDR3 is TGTGCCACAACACGGGACAGGGGGTTTTCCTACGAGCAGTACTTC. This gives the protein CATTRDRGFSYEQYF.

J is TRBJ2-1 and V is TRBV11-2; D possibly corresponds to TRBD2 (6 bases). CDR1 and CDR2 (germline): SGHAT, FQNNGV. The CDR3 totals 15 residues. Trimming shortened V by 5 bases and J by 3 bases, and 14 bases separated the two germline ends. The CDR3 coding sequence is TGTGCCAGCAGCCGTCCGGACGGGGGCTACAATGAGCAGTTCTTC. This sequence encodes CASSRPDGGYNEQFF.

The rearrangement uses TRBV23-1 and TRBJ1-5; the D is unclear. TRBV23-1 is an open reading frame, and its role is uncertain. CDR3 length: 12 residues. V was trimmed by 6 bases and J by 1 base, leaving 4 bases between them. CDR3 DNA: TGCGCCAGCAGCCTAAGCAATCAGCCCCAGCATTTT. Protein product: CASSLSNQPQHF.

The chain joins TRBV30 to TRBJ1-4, with D maybe TRBD1 (6 bases). The CDR3 has 13 residues. Germline V gene lookup returns CDR1 GTSNPN and CDR2 SVGIG (reference sequence). The V and J ends lost 7 bases and 8 bases respectively, with 17 bases between them. The CDR3, as DNA: TGTGCCTCAGTACAGGGTCGTAACGAAAAACTGTTTTTT. Its translation: CASVQGRNEKLFF.

The chain couples TRBV5-1 to TRBJ2-5; 7 positions agree with TRBD1. The length of the CDR3 is 15 residues. CDR1 SGHRS and CDR2 YFSETQ come from the germline V gene. The J segment lost 7 bases and the V segment lost 1 base, leaving 10 bases of the junction unmatched. CDR3 DNA sequence: TGCGCCAGCAGCTTGCTTGGGACAGCGGATGCGACCCAGTACTTC. It translates to CASSLLGTADATQYF.

On this clone itself: Relative to the germline gene, one junction end is altered; a read error may explain this. V gene TRBV12-3 or TRBV12-4 combines with J gene TRBJ1-2; no clear D. This CDR3 has 13 residues. In nucleotides, the CDR3 is TGTGCCAGCAGTCTAGCAGAAGCCGGTGGCTACACCTTC. Its translation: CASSLAEAGGYTF.

The chain joins TRBV7-2 to TRBJ1-3; D is undetermined. CDR1 is SGHTA, CDR2 FQGNSA, per germline. The CDR3 has 16 residues. The V gene lost 1 base and the J gene lost 2 bases, with 12 bases spanning the gap. The CDR3 protein is CASSLVSGSAGNTIYF. DNA of the CDR3: TGTGCCAGCAGCTTAGTGTCCGGGTCCGCTGGAAACACCATATATTTT.

The chain is built from TRBV5-8 and TRBJ1-1; D is perhaps TRBD1 (6 bases). V lost 2 bases and J 3 bases, leaving 11 bases between the germline ends. CDR3 size: 14 residues. Germline loops: CDR1 SGHTS, CDR2 YDEGEE. CDR3 nucleotide sequence: TGTGCCAGCAGCTTCGAGGACAGACACACTGAAGCTTTCTTT. Translated: CASSFEDRHTEAFF.

The chain links TRBV28 to TRBJ2-1; no reliable D call. V shed 8 bases and J shed 0 bases, with 17 bases lying between them. The CDR3 sequence is 16 residues long. Germline CDR1 MDHEN, CDR2 SYDVKM. CDR3 region: CASPPLTAHSYNEQFF. The CDR3 coding sequence is TGTGCCAGCCCCCCTCTGACTGCCCACTCCTACAATGAGCAGTTCTTC.

The rearrangement uses TRBV6-2 or TRBV6-3 and TRBJ2-5; 11 bases line up with TRBD2. Germline V lookup: CDR1 MNHEY, CDR2 SVGEGT. V shed 4 bases and J 5 bases; nucleotides not matched to a gene: 21. The CDR3 has 20 residues. CDR3 loop: CASSSDFLGLAGGEPETQYF. CDR3 nucleotides: TGTGCCAGCAGTTCCGACTTCCTTGGTTTAGCGGGGGGGGAGCCGGAGACCCAGTACTTC.

This clone was counted a few times. V usage is TRBV19 and J usage is TRBJ1-5; 7 bases are shared with TRBD1. The CDR3 sequence is 13 residues long. J lost 7 bases, V lost 4 bases, and 4 bases had no gene match. The germline gives CDR1 LNHDA, CDR2 SQIVND (reference sequence). CDR3 in DNA: TGTGCCAGTAGTAAGGAGGGGGCCCAGCCCCAGCATTTT. It encodes CASSKEGAQPQHF.

The chain is built from TRBV7-8 and TRBJ1-5; no definite D call. Trimming stripped 0 bases from V and 0 bases from J, with 3 bases between. The CDR3 spans 14 residues. CDR1 and CDR2 (germline): SGHVS, FQNEAQ. CDR3 sequence reads: CASSLASSNQPQHF. Written as DNA, the CDR3 is TGTGCCAGCAGCTTAGCTAGTAGCAATCAGCCCCAGCATTTT.